The sequence of this TCR beta chain was determined in a study of early T cells in non-severe SARS-CoV-2 infection. The wider study: RNA in bulk from unsorted whole blood was sequenced, and chains were unpaired.

One entry per CDR3 protein, called by TCRdb with MiXCR from the 5' RACE reads. Of more than 85,000 distinct CDR3 sequences in the sample, 16% are singletons; the top ten hold roughly 1.3%. V lost 5 bases to trimming and J lost 6 bases; unmatched junction nucleotides: 10. This CDR3 comprises 15 residues. CDR1 SQVTM and CDR2 ANQGSEA come from the germline V gene. Sequencing used whole blood. The chain carries TRBV29-1 and TRBJ2-1; 10 positions agree with TRBD1. This sequence originates from an adult who was a healthcare worker with PCR-confirmed SARS-CoV-2 infection or an uninfected control (not recorded which). CDR3 sequence (DNA): TGCAGCGTTTCTGGGGGACAGGGGCTGAGCAATGAGCAGTTCTTC. As protein: CSVSGGQGLSNEQFF.